This TCR beta chain was recovered during a study of PD-1 blockade in classical Hodgkin lymphoma (dated by TCRdb to 2020 to 2022). With regard to the full study: Nivolumab dosing was 3 mg/kg intravenously every 2 weeks, continuing until either disease progression or unacceptable toxicity. A peripheral blood immune signature of response to PD-1 blockade in classical Hodgkin lymphoma was defined using TCR beta sequencing and CyTOF.

V was cut back by 6 bases and J by 0 bases, leaving a gap of 7 bases between them. From its cysteine to its phenylalanine, the CDR3 spans 13 amino acids. This entry keeps only the CDR3 DNA: 39 bases, framed from base 1. The CDR1 and CDR2 encoded by the germline V gene are SNHLY and FYNNEI. With respect to this clone: Its antigen is currently not known. Within one base of it there is no much larger clone, and no base qualities were kept.

The Qiagen DNeasy kit was used to extract genomic DNA both from unsorted PBMCs and from the negatively selected CD4+ and CD8+ fractions. TCR beta CDR3 regions were amplified by immunoSEQ multiplex PCR using primers annealing to V and J segments. A synthetic immune receptor repertoire was used to minimize amplification bias, and any residual bias was removed computationally once sequencing was done. For the original study's pipeline: Custom Python scripts were used to quantify repertoire diversity as the Shannon entropy index. The unsorted, CD4+ and CD8+ repertoires were each analyzed separately, with the exception of combined analyses, where CD4+ and CD8+ sequences were merged in silico. Clonal expansion was defined as a frequency increase of at least 2-fold after treatment compared with C1D1, and clones undetected at baseline were assigned a pseudocount of 0.5. Clones with 0 or 1 copy at C1D1 were classified as singleton clones, and clones with 2 or more copies were classified as non-singleton clones. Clones expanded in unsorted samples were labelled as CD4+, CD8+ or unknown by matching protein sequences in sorted samples from the same patient. Wilcoxon tests were applied to paired samples to test diversity changes from C1D1 to C4D1. In TCRdb, the immuneACCESS table is reduced to in-frame sequences with V and J assigned. These tables do not hold every clone; where another copy was compared, an unresolved V gene accounts for under half, and the others remain unexplained. That table furnishes V, J and clone size, whereas the DNA furnished D and trimming. Within this sample are about 58,000 clones, with approximately 90% of them counted one time only. The top ten constitute about 10% of the sample.

The paper as a whole reports these results and caveats: Patients starting nivolumab less than 1 year after ASCT had lower diversity and were excluded from later analyses to avoid confounding by immune reconstitution. CD4+ but not CD8+ TCR diversity rose significantly by C4D1 (p=0.0027 vs p=0.16), most apparent in complete responders (p=0.02). The study was restricted to a single clinical trial cohort, and the causes of repertoire differences, possibly disease activity or prior therapy, were left undefined. Baseline TCR diversity was reported to be lower in newly diagnosed patients than in healthy donors, and even lower in relapsed/refractory patients. Trial patients achieving complete response had baseline diversity similar to newly diagnosed patients, whereas partial responders and progressors had significantly lower diversity.

The sample's time point, from its label and the paper: cycle 2 day 1 (C2D1) of nivolumab. Relapse after autologous stem cell transplantation had occurred in all trial patients, and cohorts A, B and C were distinguished by prior brentuximab vedotin exposure. The trial cohort was composed of approximately 60 patients with relapsed/refractory classical Hodgkin lymphoma, for whom complete response, partial response or progressive disease was recorded as best overall response. Trial patients were treated with single-agent nivolumab in the multi-cohort phase II CheckMate 205 trial. An independent review committee assessed best overall response by applying the 2007 International Working Group response criteria. PBMCs from the trial were collected at three points: immediately before nivolumab initiation (C1D1), and during therapy at cycle 2 day 1 and cycle 4 day 1. Peripheral blood was collected in 8 mL Vacutainer Cell Preparation Tubes, from which PBMCs were isolated by centrifugation and then cryopreserved.

This chain joins TRBV2 to TRBJ2-3; the D segment could be TRBD2, given 6 matching bases. The receptor was isolated from a human donor with classical Hodgkin lymphoma. The sample in question was peripheral blood mononuclear cells (PBMCs), obtained before the second cycle of nivolumab. The CDR3 region reads CASRGGSTDTQYF. The nucleotides read TGTGCCAGCAGGGGGGGTAGCACAGATACGCAGTATTTT.